This entry lists 27 T cell receptor beta chains sequenced from one sample in a study of blood T cell repertoires in COVID-19. Libraries were prepared by immunoSEQ multiplex PCR; TCRdb keeps only in-frame clonotypes and omits some of them. The table shows 250,000 to 350,000 clones, with roughly nine tenths occurring only once. Sequencing was carried out using peripheral blood. Receptor source: a woman aged 45 to 65 who had recovered from COVID-19.

The V call is TRBV3-1 (or the pseudogene TRBV3-2), the J call TRBJ1-1, with D possibly TRBD1 on 5 matching bases. V shed 4 bases and J shed 3 bases, with 15 bases lying between them. This CDR3 contains 15 residues. CDR1 and CDR2 from the germline V gene are LGHDT and YNNKEL (reference sequence). The CDR3 nucleotides are TGTGCCAGCAGCCTTGGCGGGGGGGGGTACACTGAAGCTTTCTTT. Translation: CASSLGGGGYTEAFF.

This sequence joins TRBV5-1 and TRBJ1-1; 7 bases map to TRBD1. J was trimmed by 6 bases and V by 3 bases; bases with no gene match: 5. The length of the CDR3 is 13 residues. Germline CDR1 SGHRS, CDR2 YFSETQ. CDR3 nucleotide sequence: TGCGCCAGCAGCTCAGGGGGAAGGTCTGAAGCTTTCTTT. It translates to CASSSGGRSEAFF.

V usage is TRBV4-1 and J usage is TRBJ2-4; no clear D. The CDR3 consists of 17 residues. Germline CDR1 and CDR2: MGHRA and YSYEKL. V lost 0 bases to trimming and J lost 1 base, with 13 bases between them. CDR3 sequence reads: CASSQDKSSVAKNIQYF. The CDR3 nucleotides are TGCGCCAGCAGCCAAGATAAGTCAAGCGTCGCCAAAAACATTCAGTACTTC.

This clone was recorded once. V and J are TRBV28 and TRBJ2-7; maybe TRBD1 (6 bases). CDR1 is MDHEN and CDR2 is SYDVKM in the germline V gene. This CDR3 region has 13 residues. V lost 7 bases, J lost 2 bases, and 12 bases lay in between. The CDR3: CASTFGGAYEQYF. The CDR3 DNA sequence: TGTGCCAGCACCTTTGGGGGCGCCTACGAGCAGTACTTC.

This chain joins TRBV5-1 and TRBJ2-5, with 7 bases matching TRBD1. The CDR3 length is 14 residues. Germline CDR1 SGHRS, CDR2 YFSETQ. Trimming cost V 1 base and J 5 bases; bases outside gene matches: 5. CDR3 amino acids: CASSLITGVETQYF. DNA of the CDR3: TGCGCCAGCAGCTTGATAACAGGGGTGGAGACCCAGTACTTC.

This chain joins TRBV27 and TRBJ2-1; a weak D match, TRBD2 (6 bases). Germline V CDR1 and CDR2: MNHEY, SMNVEV (reference sequence). Between the trimmed V and J ends, which lost 5 bases and 1 base, there was a span of 24 bases. This CDR3 contains 19 residues. CDR3 amino acids: CASSPRSKTRLASYNEQFF. CDR3 nucleotide sequence: TGTGCCAGCAGTCCCCGCTCAAAGACCCGGCTAGCGTCCTACAATGAGCAGTTCTTC.

The chain carries TRBV7-3 and TRBJ1-5; D perhaps matches TRBD1 (6 bases). With 6 bases removed from V and 3 bases from J, the gap between germline ends came to 12 bases. The CDR3 is 14 residues long. Germline V lookup: CDR1 SGHTA, CDR2 FQGTGA. CDR3 loop: CASRGGPDNQPQHF. The CDR3, as DNA: TGTGCCAGCAGAGGGGGACCGGACAATCAGCCCCAGCATTTT.

V gene TRBV12-5 combines with J gene TRBJ1-1; no reliable D call. This CDR3 is built from 12 residues. V was shortened by 1 base and J by 5 bases, with 5 bases between the two germline ends. Germline lookup yields CDR1 LGHNT and CDR2 FRNRAP. CDR3 protein: CASGLGETEAFF. In nucleotides, the CDR3 is TGTGCTAGTGGTTTGGGCGAAACTGAAGCTTTCTTT.

This chain joins TRBV2 and TRBJ2-3; no reliable D call. CDR1 and CDR2 from the germline V gene are SNHLY and FYNNEI. The CDR3 extends over 14 amino acids. V was shortened by 11 bases and J by 2 bases, with 17 bases between the two germline ends. The CDR3, as DNA: TGTGCCGGCACCCCTATCGGGTCCACAGATACGCAGTATTTT. Amino acids: CAGTPIGSTDTQYF.

The chain joins TRBV9 to TRBJ2-1, with 8 bases matching TRBD2. The V gene's germline CDR1 is SGDLS and CDR2 YYNGEE. This CDR3 contains 15 residues. Trimming cost V 0 bases and J 8 bases; bases outside gene matches: 7. The CDR3 region has the DNA TGTGCCAGCAGCGTAGTAGCGGGAAGGGTCCATGAGCAGTTCTTC. Translated: CASSVVAGRVHEQFF.

The chain combines TRBV30 with TRBJ1-1; the match to TRBD1 covers 7 bases. V lost 7 bases and J lost 2; bases outside the gene matches: 4. CDR3 length equals 12 residues. From germline, CDR1 is GTSNPN and CDR2 SVGIG (reference sequence). The CDR3 bases are TGTGCCTTTGACAGGGTCAACACTGAAGCTTTCTTT. Translation: CAFDRVNTEAFF.

The CDR3 is CASSPGEFNQPQHF. CDR3 nucleotide sequence: TGCGCCAGCAGCCCGGGGGAATTCAATCAGCCCCAGCATTTT. The chain couples TRBV5-1 to TRBJ1-5; TRBD1 might be the D (5 bases). The CDR3 length is 14 residues. Germline V lookup: CDR1 SGHRS, CDR2 YFSETQ. The ends were cut back, 4 bases at V and 3 bases at J, with 11 bases in the middle.

The gene calls are TRBV5-4 and TRBJ2-3; D gene uncertain. This CDR3 comprises 13 residues. Trimming shortened V by 3 bases and J by 6 bases, and 11 bases separated the two germline ends. Per germline, CDR1 SGHNT and CDR2 YYREEE (reference sequence). The CDR3: CASSSQTRDTQYF. Here the CDR3 DNA reads TGTGCCAGCAGCTCTCAGACGAGGGATACGCAGTATTTT.

The chain carries TRBV27 and TRBJ2-7; 7 nucleotides align to TRBD1. The CDR3 sequence is 15 residues long. CDR1 and CDR2 from the germline V gene are MNHEY and SMNVEV (reference sequence). Trimming at V came to 5 bases and at J to 9 bases, leaving 16 bases not matched to a gene. This CDR3 is CASSPPGQRITRQYF. CDR3 bases: TGTGCCAGCAGTCCCCCGGGACAGCGAATTACGAGGCAGTACTTC.

This chain joins TRBV11-1 and TRBJ2-7, with TRBD2 matching 8 bases. The germline gives CDR1 SGHAT, CDR2 FQDESV (reference sequence). J gave up 5 bases and V 8 bases, and 11 bases lay outside the gene matches. The CDR3 loop spans 14 amino acids. CDR3 loop: CASSPIGLADEQYF. CDR3 DNA sequence: TGTGCCAGCTCCCCCATTGGACTAGCAGACGAGCAGTACTTC.

The CDR3 DNA is TGCGCCAGCAGTCAACACAGGGCACGGATTGGCTACACCTTC. It codes for CASSQHRARIGYTF. This chain uses TRBV23-1 with TRBJ1-2; tentative D call: TRBD1 (6 bases). TRBV23-1 is labeled an ORF, and its function is uncertain. CDR3 length: 14 residues. Trimming shortened V by 2 bases and J by 7 bases, and 14 bases separated the two germline ends.

The rearrangement joins TRBV27 to TRBJ2-1, with TRBD1 as a possible D gene (5 bases). CDR3 size: 17 residues. V was cut by 1 base and J by 2 bases, with 15 bases left in between. The germline V gene encodes CDR1 MNHEY and CDR2 SMNVEV (reference sequence). The CDR3 reads CASSLYRGSIPYNEQFF. As DNA, the CDR3 is TGTGCCAGCAGTTTATATAGGGGTTCAATCCCCTACAATGAGCAGTTCTTC.

This rearrangement joins TRBV2 to TRBJ1-1, with 8 bases that match TRBD1. Germline CDR1 is SNHLY and CDR2 is FYNNEI. CDR3 length: 15 residues. V was clipped by 7 bases and J by 6 bases; unmatched bases: 13. The DNA of the CDR3 is TGTGCCAGCATGGCCCCTGACAGGGGAACCCCTGAAGCTTTCTTT. Encoded protein: CASMAPDRGTPEAFF.

V gene TRBV5-6 combines with J gene TRBJ1-2; TRBD1 agrees at 9 bases. This CDR3 spans 13 amino acids. Germline V gene sequence: CDR1 SGHDT, CDR2 YYEEEE. V lost 5 bases, J lost 8 bases, and 7 bases stayed unmatched. CDR3: CASRWDREGGYTF. CDR3 DNA: TGTGCCAGCAGGTGGGACAGGGAGGGAGGCTACACCTTC.

The chain combines TRBV15 with TRBJ1-2; possibly TRBD1 for D (6 bases). This CDR3 region has 15 residues. Germline V lookup: CDR1 LNHNV, CDR2 YYDKDF (reference sequence). V lost 3 bases and J lost 2, with 13 bases in between. Here the CDR3 DNA reads TGTGCCACCAGCAGGGGGCAGGGGACCAACTATGGCTACACCTTC. Translated: CATSRGQGTNYGYTF.

This chain links TRBV30 with TRBJ1-5, with D perhaps matching TRBD1 (6 bases). Per the germline V gene, CDR1 is GTSNPN and CDR2 is SVGIG (reference sequence). V lost 3 bases to trimming and J lost 8 bases, with 20 bases between them. The CDR3 spans 15 residues. The CDR3 reads CAWRDRDKPHKPQHF. The CDR3 bases are TGTGCCTGGAGAGACCGGGACAAGCCACACAAGCCCCAGCATTTT.

This chain links TRBV28 with TRBJ2-3; 7 nucleotides align to TRBD2. Germline V lookup: CDR1 MDHEN, CDR2 SYDVKM. With V trimmed by 7 bases and J by 3 bases, 10 bases remained unmatched. This CDR3 is 15 amino acids long. DNA of the CDR3: TGTGCCAGCACCCCCGGGGGGAGTGGGACAGATACGCAGTATTTT. Translation: CASTPGGSGTDTQYF.

V gene TRBV5-1 combines with J gene TRBJ2-1, with 7 bases aligning to TRBD1. The trim removed 4 bases at V and 6 bases at J, leaving 7 bases unmatched. The CDR3 has 14 residues. Germline V gene data show CDR1 as SGHRS and CDR2 as YFSETQ. CDR3 protein: CASSLGQSPNEQFF. CDR3 bases: TGCGCCAGCAGCCTGGGACAGAGCCCCAATGAGCAGTTCTTC.

The chain has TRBV5-1 and TRBJ2-5, with TRBD2 matching 11 bases. In germline, CDR1 is SGHRS, CDR2 YFSETQ. The CDR3 covers 14 residues. Trimming removed 4 bases from V and 4 bases from J; junction bases left unmatched: 3. The CDR3 spells CASSVGTSGETQYF. The CDR3 nucleotides read TGCGCCAGCAGCGTCGGGACTAGCGGAGAGACCCAGTACTTC.

The rearrangement joins TRBV6-2 or TRBV6-3 to TRBJ2-5; D might be TRBD1 (5 bases). This CDR3 comprises 16 residues. CDR1 and CDR2 (germline): MNHEY, SVGEGT. Deletions cut 2 bases from V and 4 bases from J, with 17 bases between. CDR3 DNA: TGTGCCAGCAGTTACCCAAACCAGGGCCATCGAGAGACCCAGTACTTC. As protein: CASSYPNQGHRETQYF.

This clone was seen only a few times. This sequence joins TRBV7-9 and TRBJ1-3; the D is unclear. The CDR3 is made up of 13 amino acids. Germline lookup yields CDR1 SEHNR and CDR2 FQNEAQ (reference sequence). V dropped 5 bases and J dropped 0 bases, with 5 bases sitting between them. CDR3 residues: CASSQNSGNTIYF. For the CDR3, the DNA is TGTGCCAGCAGCCAGAACTCTGGAAACACCATATATTTT.

CDR3 sequence: CASSQDLRSEGYEQYF. DNA for the CDR3: TGCGCCAGCAGCCAAGATCTACGCAGCGAGGGCTACGAGCAGTACTTC. This chain links TRBV4-3 with TRBJ2-7; D is possibly TRBD2 (5 bases). Trimming left V 0 bases short and J 3 bases short, with 15 bases between. The germline CDR1 and CDR2 sequences are LGHNA and YSLEER. The CDR3 is 16 amino acids.